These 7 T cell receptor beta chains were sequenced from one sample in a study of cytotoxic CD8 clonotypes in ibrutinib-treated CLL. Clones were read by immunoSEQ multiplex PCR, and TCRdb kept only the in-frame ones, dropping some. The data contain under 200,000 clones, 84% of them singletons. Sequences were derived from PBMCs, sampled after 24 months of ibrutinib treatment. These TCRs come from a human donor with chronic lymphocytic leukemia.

For the CDR3, the DNA is TGTGCCAGCAGTGCAGACAGGTCCAATTGGGAAGCTTTCTTT. Translating gives CASSADRSNWEAFF. This chain joins TRBV6-7 and TRBJ1-1; the D gene is possibly TRBD1 (6 bases). TRBV6-7 is sorted into the ORF group, with uncertain function. V was cut by 5 bases and J by 8 bases, with 18 bases left in between. The CDR3 extends over 14 amino acids.

The CDR3 nucleotides read TGTGCCAGCAGTGAAAGCGGGACAGGGCCCTACGAGCAGTACTTC. It encodes CASSESGTGPYEQYF. The chain carries TRBV6-1 and TRBJ2-7; TRBD1 matches at 9 bases. The V gene's germline CDR1 is MNHNS and CDR2 SASEGT. V shed 2 bases and J 2 bases; nucleotides not matched to a gene: 4. The CDR3 contains 15 residues.

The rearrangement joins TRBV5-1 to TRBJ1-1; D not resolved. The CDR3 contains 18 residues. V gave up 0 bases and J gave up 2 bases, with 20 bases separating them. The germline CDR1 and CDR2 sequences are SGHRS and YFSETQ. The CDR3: CASSLAGVVASLNTEAFF. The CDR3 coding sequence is TGCGCCAGCAGCTTGGCCGGGGTGGTGGCGAGCCTAAACACTGAAGCTTTCTTT.

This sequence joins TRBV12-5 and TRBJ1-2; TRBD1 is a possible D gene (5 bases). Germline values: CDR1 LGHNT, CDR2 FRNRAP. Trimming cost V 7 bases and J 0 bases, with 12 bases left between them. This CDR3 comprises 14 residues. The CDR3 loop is CASEWDAANYGYTF. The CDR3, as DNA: TGTGCTAGTGAATGGGACGCAGCTAACTATGGCTACACCTTC.

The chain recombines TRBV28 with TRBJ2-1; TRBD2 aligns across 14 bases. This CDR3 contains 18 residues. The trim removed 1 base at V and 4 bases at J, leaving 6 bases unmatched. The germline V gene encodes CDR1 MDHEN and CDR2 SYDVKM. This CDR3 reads CASSLSSGLAGGYNEQFF. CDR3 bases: TGTGCCAGCAGTTTATCTTCTGGACTAGCGGGAGGTTACAATGAGCAGTTCTTC.

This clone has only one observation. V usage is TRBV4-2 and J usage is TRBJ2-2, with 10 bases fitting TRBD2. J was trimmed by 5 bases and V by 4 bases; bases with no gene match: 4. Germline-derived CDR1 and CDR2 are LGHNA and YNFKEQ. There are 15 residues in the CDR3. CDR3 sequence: CASSPQGLATGELFF. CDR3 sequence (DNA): TGTGCCAGCAGCCCCCAGGGACTAGCGACCGGGGAGCTGTTTTTT.

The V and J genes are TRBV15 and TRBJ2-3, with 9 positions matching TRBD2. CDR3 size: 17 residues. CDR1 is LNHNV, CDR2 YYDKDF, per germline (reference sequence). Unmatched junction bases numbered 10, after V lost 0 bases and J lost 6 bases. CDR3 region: CATSRDLGLAGVDTQYF. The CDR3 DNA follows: TGTGCCACCAGCAGAGATTTAGGATTAGCGGGAGTGGATACGCAGTATTTT. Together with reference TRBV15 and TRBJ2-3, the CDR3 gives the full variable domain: DAMVIQNPRYQVTQFGKPVTLSCSQTLNHNVMYWYQQKSSQAPKLLFHYYDKDFNNEADTPDNFQSRRPNTSFCFLDIRSPGLGDTAMYLCATSRDLGLAGVDTQYFGPGTRLTVL.